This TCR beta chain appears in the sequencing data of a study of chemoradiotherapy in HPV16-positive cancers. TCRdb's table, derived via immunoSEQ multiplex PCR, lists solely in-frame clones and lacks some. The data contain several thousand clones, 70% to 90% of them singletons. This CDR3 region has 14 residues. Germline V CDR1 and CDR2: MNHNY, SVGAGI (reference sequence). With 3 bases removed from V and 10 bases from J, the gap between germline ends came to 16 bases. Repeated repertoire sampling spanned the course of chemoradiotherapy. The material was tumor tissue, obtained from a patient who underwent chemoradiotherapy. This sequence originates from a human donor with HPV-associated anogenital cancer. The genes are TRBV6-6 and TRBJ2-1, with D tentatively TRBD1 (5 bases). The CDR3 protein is CASSYSQGAKEQFF. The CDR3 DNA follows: TGTGCCAGCAGTTATTCGCAAGGGGCCAAAGAGCAGTTCTTC.